This TCR beta chain was identified in a study of blood T cells in healthy people across ages. Through a sample-barcoded 5' primer and a J-beta primer mix, a second PCR was run for 7 to 11 cycles. TCRdb called the 5' RACE reads again in MiXCR, with one record for every CDR3 protein. The sample contains roughly 1,700,000 distinct CDR3 sequences, 28% of which appear only once. This clonotype showed up just a few times. V was cut by 6 bases and J by 1 base, with 14 bases left in between. Germline V gene data show CDR1 as SGHRS and CDR2 as YFSETQ. The CDR3 extends over 16 amino acids. The specimen was blood. The TCR originated in a woman in her 30s in good health. This chain connects TRBV5-1 to TRBJ1-6; D may be TRBD1 (5 bases). As DNA, the CDR3 is TGCGCCAGCACCATGGTTGGGGGATCCTATAATTCACCCCTCCACTTT. Its protein is CASTMVGGSYNSPLHF.